The source of this TCR beta chain is a study of post-analysis software for immune sequencing data (dated by TCRdb to the mid-2010s). Notes on the research overall: Recorded disease courses included relapsing-remitting, secondary progressive and progressive-relapsing multiple sclerosis, with some patients lacking subtype annotation. The multiple sclerosis patient repertoires were compared with about a dozen previously published healthy control repertoires from donors aged roughly 6 to 27 years. A subset of samples was prepared in parallel using single-end sample barcoding, then pooled and co-amplified after Illumina adapter ligation. Points the paper makes about the study in general: The multiple sclerosis patient group was slightly younger than the control group. Strong co-clustering of samples prepared in the same batch was shown by direct clustering with F measure, prompting a batch-effect correction. Normalized Chao1 diversity was significantly lower in multiple sclerosis patients than controls, suggesting substantial peripheral T-cell clonal expansion. Significantly higher frequencies in patients than in controls were found for roughly 5 TRBV segments, including TRBV5-6, TRBV5-1 and TRBV20-1.

This clonotype came up once. Its antigen has not been determined. No base qualities exist here, and no much larger clone lies one base off it. From the germline V gene, CDR1 is MGHDK and CDR2 is SYGVNS. The CDR3 covers 13 residues, taking in both the cysteine and the phenylalanine. The only DNA kept is the CDR3, 39 bases in frame from the first base. V and J are truncated by 5 bases and 4 bases respectively, leaving an intervening sequence of 11 bases. To demonstrate the VDJtools post-analysis software, TCR beta repertoires were profiled from the peripheral blood of roughly 14 young patients with multiple sclerosis. The patients with multiple sclerosis were children and adolescents between roughly 6 and 17 years of age. Library prep was done by PCR. Sequencing instrument: Illumina HiSeq 2500. Unique molecular identifiers were incorporated into TCR beta cDNA libraries to reduce PCR and sequencing biases. Roughly 0.5 million cDNA molecules were obtained per 1 to 10 million input T cells, so each molecule approximated one T cell. Patient libraries were prepared and sequenced with the same protocol used for the earlier healthy control dataset. Within a given batch, samples were prepared together, multiplexed and sequenced on the same HiSeq lane. Under the source paper's analysis protocol: MIGEC handled the raw barcoded reads, throwing out single-read molecular identifier groups before consensus assembly and CDR3 extraction. VDJtools was used for post-analysis of the clonotype tables, with diversity normalized by down-sampling every dataset to the smallest sample size. In repertoire overlap clustering, CDR3 amino acid sequences, but not nucleotide sequences, were matched to correct batch-related cross-sample contamination. In TCRdb, the public reads were trimmed at Q25 with fastp and aligned with MiXCR, with productive beta chains retained. All rows with the same CDR3 protein become a single entry with the most common DNA and genes. In this record, the V and J calls reflect TCRdb's handling and not the investigators' own analysis. In all, the sample holds about 770,000 distinct CDR3 sequences, and more than 45% of those were seen once. Of the sample, 4.9% falls within the top ten clones.

Sequenced sample: blood. The clonotype was recovered from a girl aged 5-17 years with multiple sclerosis. In this chain, TRBV25-1 is recombined with TRBJ1-2, with the D gene not confidently named. The CDR3 region: CASSPSWSYGYTF. Here is the DNA: TGTGCCAGCAGTCCCAGCTGGAGCTATGGCTACACCTTC.